Here is one T cell receptor (beta chain) with its context. The data belong to a study of shared clonotypes between healthy human individuals. For each subset, genomic DNA was distributed in equal portions over several immunoSEQ plates. Some 30,000 T cell genomes (roughly 190 ng DNA) went into each sorted-subset replicate. Measured with immunoSEQ multiplex PCR; TCRdb has only the in-frame clones, and not every one. In the table there are some 1 million clones, about 77% of which are singletons. The CDR3 is 18 amino acids. This chain connects TRBV21-1 to TRBJ2-5; the table gives TRBD2 as D, unverified against the DNA. TRBV21-1 is a documented pseudogene. This receptor was identified in a man aged 18 to 29 in good health. The sample comprised memory CD4+ T cells sorted from blood. The subset denotes: CD45RA-negative fraction. The CDR3 DNA reads TGTGCCAGCAGCAACGGACTAAGTAGCGGGAGGGCCAGGGAGACCCAGTACTTC. Amino acid sequence: CASSNGLSSGRARETQYF.